This TCR beta chain is drawn from a study of T cells in Graves' hyperthyroidism and ophthalmopathy. Study findings and constraints: Model-based prediction identified ophthalmopathy a median roughly 6.1 months prior to its onset.

Amplified TCR beta CDR3 regions came from RNA transcripts. HTBI primers were used for first-round RT-PCR of the TCR CDR3. A single record per CDR3 protein comes from TCRdb applying MiXCR to the multiplex PCR reads. The sample has 600,000 or so distinct CDR3 sequences; 14% are singletons. This clonotype was recorded many times. No antigen is known for it. V shed 6 bases and J shed 4 bases, with 19 bases lying between them. This CDR3 region has 15 residues. Germline assignment: CDR1 MDHEN and CDR2 SYDVKM. The chain links TRBV28 to TRBJ2-7; no definite D call. The sample consisted of blood. The TCR was taken from a woman aged 18-29 years with Graves' ophthalmopathy. The CDR3 spells CASRMSYRGTYEQYF. As DNA, the CDR3 is TGTGCCAGCAGGATGTCTTATCGAGGTACTTACGAGCAGTACTTC.